A single sample is the source of the 10 T cell receptor beta chains below, sequenced in a study of CD8 T cells in ankylosing spondylitis. Study-wide points: Several highly homologous variants made up a TCR beta motif, and this motif appeared characteristic of ankylosing spondylitis blood.

TCRdb used MiXCR to reprocess the 5' RACE reads, holding one entry per CDR3 protein. The sample shows hundreds of thousands of distinct CDR3 sequences, approximately 17% of them seen only once. No antigen has been assigned to these receptors. Specimen: blood, either unsorted or a sorted T cell fraction (not recorded which). The source of these receptors is a male donor with ankylosing spondylitis.

The chain uses TRBV12-3 or TRBV12-4 and TRBJ2-7, with TRBD2 matching over 8 bases. Trimming took 3 bases from V and 3 from J; bases not matched to a gene: 22. This CDR3 is 20 amino acids long. The CDR3 region is CASSFFGRGTRPIFLYEQYF. The CDR3 DNA follows: TGTGCCAGCAGTTTTTTCGGACGCGGGACTAGGCCGATCTTCCTCTACGAGCAGTACTTC.

This chain links TRBV5-1 with TRBJ2-2; D call uncertain. The ends were cut back, 0 bases at V and 7 bases at J, with 19 bases in the middle. This CDR3 spans 17 amino acids. Germline CDR1 reads SGHRS; CDR2 reads YFSETQ. The CDR3 nucleotides are TGCGCCAGCAGCTTGGGGGATCAGACTCCCTCCAGCGGGGAGCTGTTTTTT. Protein sequence: CASSLGDQTPSSGELFF.

The table lists this clonotype with a few counts. The genes are TRBV28 and TRBJ2-3; 14 bases map to TRBD2. This CDR3 is built from 16 residues. The V segment lost 4 bases and the J segment 6 bases; nucleotides outside the gene matches: 6. Germline assignment: CDR1 MDHEN and CDR2 SYDVKM. For the CDR3, the DNA is TGTGCCAGCAGTTCTGGGACTAGCGGGAGTAGGGATACGCAGTATTTT. Protein sequence: CASSSGTSGSRDTQYF.

The chain combines TRBV20-1 with TRBJ2-1; 12 bases map to TRBD2. There are 16 residues in the CDR3. Unmatched junction bases numbered 10, after V lost 6 bases and J lost 4 bases. Germline loops: CDR1 DFQATT, CDR2 SNEGSKA (reference sequence). CDR3 amino acids: CSAESGLAGSYNEQFF. DNA of the CDR3: TGCAGTGCAGAATCTGGACTAGCGGGAAGTTACAATGAGCAGTTCTTC.

The chain employs TRBV7-2 and TRBJ1-6; 8 bases are a match to TRBD1. The CDR3 is 14 residues long. The germline CDR1 and CDR2 sequences are SGHTA and FQGNSA. Germline trimming cut 5 bases from V and 14 bases from J; bases unmatched to any gene: 11. CDR3 DNA sequence: TGTGCCAGCAGCGACCGGGACAGGCTTGGCACCCTCCACTTT. This sequence encodes CASSDRDRLGTLHF.

This clonotype was detected a few times. V is TRBV5-1 and J is TRBJ1-5, with D unresolved. Germline V gene lookup returns CDR1 SGHRS and CDR2 YFSETQ. V gave up 4 bases and J gave up 0 bases, with 11 bases separating them. The CDR3 consists of 15 residues. The CDR3 sequence is CASSPDGNSNQPQHF. In nucleotides, the CDR3 is TGCGCCAGCAGCCCGGACGGAAATAGCAATCAGCCCCAGCATTTT.

This clonotype was recorded a few times. The chain employs TRBV5-1 and TRBJ1-3, with a weak D call TRBD1 (6 bases). Germline V gene data show CDR1 as SGHRS and CDR2 as YFSETQ. V lost 0 bases to trimming and J lost 4 bases, with 14 bases between them. This CDR3 is built from 16 residues. In DNA form, the CDR3 reads TGCGCCAGCAGCTTGGTGGGACAAGGAGGGGGAAACACCATATATTTT. This encodes CASSLVGQGGGNTIYF.

The chain has TRBV5-1 and TRBJ2-5; the match to TRBD2 covers 8 bases. Germline trimming cut 4 bases from V and 5 bases from J; bases unmatched to any gene: 10. Germline values: CDR1 SGHRS, CDR2 YFSETQ. This CDR3 has 15 residues. DNA of the CDR3: TGCGCCAGCAGCCCGACAACTAGCGGCGGTGAGACCCAGTACTTC. Protein: CASSPTTSGGETQYF.

This clonotype came up a few times. This rearrangement joins TRBV27 to TRBJ1-5; TRBD1 agrees at 9 bases. The V segment lost 5 bases and the J segment 2 bases; nucleotides outside the gene matches: 10. This CDR3 region has 17 residues. Germline V gives CDR1 MNHEY, CDR2 SMNVEV (reference sequence). For the CDR3, the DNA is TGTGCCAGCAGTGGGGGTAAGACAGGGGGAGGCAATCAGCCCCAGCATTTT. This translates into CASSGGKTGGGNQPQHF.

This clonotype was seen a handful of times. V and J are TRBV9 and TRBJ2-3, with D possibly being TRBD1 or TRBD2 (5 bases each). The germline V gene encodes CDR1 SGDLS and CDR2 YYNGEE. V was cut by 3 bases and J by 0 bases, with 8 bases left in between. There are 14 residues in the CDR3. This CDR3 is CASSARDSTDTQYF. Written as DNA, the CDR3 is TGTGCCAGCAGCGCCCGGGACAGCACAGATACGCAGTATTTT.